These T cell receptor beta chains were read from a single sample in a study of T cell repertoires in cytomegalovirus infection. Each CDR3 protein gets one entry after TCRdb re-called the reads with MiXCR. The repertoire has roughly 150,000 distinct CDR3 sequences, more than 15% of them found once; the top ten carry roughly a sixth. The sequenced sample consisted of CD8+ T cells from PBMCs. These receptor sequences come from a human donor in good health (CMV status not recorded). Some clones in this sample may be carry-over from other donors' samples. Both conserved end residues are part of each CDR3. The D gene is left open where the match is weak. Clone size, where shown, is once, few, many, or a class for clones that have expanded.

.	TRBV12-3/TRBV12-4	.	14	TRBJ1-5	TGTGCCAGCAGTTTAAAAGGCCCGGGCCAGCCCCAGCATTTT	CASSLKGPGQPQHF
TRBD1	TRBV7-9	few	13	TRBJ2-1	TGTGCCAGCAGCTTAAGGGACAGCAATGAGCAGTTCTTC	CASSLRDSNEQFF
.	TRBV20-1	few	14	TRBJ1-3	TGCAGTGCTAGAGACACACTCTCTGGAAACACCATATATTTT	CSARDTLSGNTIYF
.	TRBV10-2	.	14	TRBJ1-1	TGCGCCAGCGGCGTGACCCTTGGGGGCACTGAAGCTTTCTTT	CASGVTLGGTEAFF
.	TRBV12-3/TRBV12-4	.	14	TRBJ2-5	TGTGCCAGCAGGGCAGGGTATGGCCAAGAGACCCAGTACTTC	CASRAGYGQETQYF
TRBD2	TRBV7-9	few	14	TRBJ2-5	TGTGCCAGCAGCTTTACTAGCGGCAAGAGAACCCAGTACTTC	CASSFTSGKRTQYF
.	TRBV6-5	many	14	TRBJ2-7	TGTGCCAGCAGGCCCGATCCGGGGACCTACGAGCAGTACTTC	CASRPDPGTYEQYF
TRBD2	TRBV7-9	few	18	TRBJ2-5	TGTGCCAGCAGCCTAAAACGACCTAGCGGGAGGCTCCAAGAGACCCAGTACTTC	CASSLKRPSGRLQETQYF
.	TRBV5-1	.	15	TRBJ2-2	TGCGCCAGCAGCGTCAGGGCCTCGCTTTCCGGGGAGCTGTTTTTT	CASSVRASLSGELFF
.	TRBV6-5	few	15	TRBJ2-6	TGTGCCAGCAGCCTACAGATCTCTGGGGCCAACGTCCTGACTTTC	CASSLQISGANVLTF
.	TRBV6-1	few	11	TRBJ2-1	TGTGCCAGCAACCAATACAATGAGCAGTTCTTC	CASNQYNEQFF
.	TRBV28	few	12	TRBJ2-2	TGTGCCAGCAGACTAGACACCGGGGAGCTGTTTTTT	CASRLDTGELFF
.	TRBV28	few	14	TRBJ2-7	TGTGCCAGCAGTCCGGACACTTCTGATGGGGAGCAGTACTTC	CASSPDTSDGEQYF
.	TRBV6-8	few	12	TRBJ2-3	TGTGCCAGCAGGGGCCGCACAGATACGCAGTATTTT	CASRGRTDTQYF
.	TRBV6-2/TRBV6-3	few	14	TRBJ2-7	TGTGCCAGCAGCCCCAGGGTATCTGACCACGAGCAGTACTTC	CASSPRVSDHEQYF
.	TRBV7-2	few	13	TRBJ2-5	TGTGCCAGCAGCCTGGGGAACCTGGAGACCCAGTACTTC	CASSLGNLETQYF
.	TRBV27	.	13	TRBJ2-1	TGTGCCAGCAGTTTAAGGCCTTCCAATGAGCAGTTCTTC	CASSLRPSNEQFF
TRBD2	TRBV6-2/TRBV6-3	.	19	TRBJ2-7	TGTGCCAGCAGTTACTCCACGACGGGACTAGCGGGAGGGCCCGACGAGCAGTACTTC	CASSYSTTGLAGGPDEQYF
.	TRBV28	few	14	TRBJ2-4	TGTGCCAGCAGTTTAATACTAGCCAAAAACATTCAGTACTTC	CASSLILAKNIQYF
TRBD1	TRBV7-9	few	15	TRBJ1-1	TGTGCCAGCAGCGGGGGGACAGGGGGCCTAGATGAAGCTTTCTTT	CASSGGTGGLDEAFF